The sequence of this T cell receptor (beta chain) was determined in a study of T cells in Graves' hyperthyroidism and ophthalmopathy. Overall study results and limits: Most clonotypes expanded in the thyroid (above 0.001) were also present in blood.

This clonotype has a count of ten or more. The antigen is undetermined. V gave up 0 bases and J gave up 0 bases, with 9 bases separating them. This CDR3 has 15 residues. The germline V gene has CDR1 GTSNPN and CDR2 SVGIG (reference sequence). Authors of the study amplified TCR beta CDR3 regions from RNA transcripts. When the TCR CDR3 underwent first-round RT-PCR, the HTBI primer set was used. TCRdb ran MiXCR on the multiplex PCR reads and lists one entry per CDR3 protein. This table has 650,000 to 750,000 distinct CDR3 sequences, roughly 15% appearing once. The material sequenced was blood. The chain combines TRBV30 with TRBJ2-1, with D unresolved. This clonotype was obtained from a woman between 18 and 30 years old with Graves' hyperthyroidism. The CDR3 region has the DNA TGTGCCTGGAGTGTACGGGCGAGCTCCTACAATGAGCAGTTCTTC. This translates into CAWSVRASSYNEQFF. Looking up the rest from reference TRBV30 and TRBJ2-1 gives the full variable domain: SQTIHQWPATLVQPVGSPLSLECTVEGTSNPNLYWYRQAAGRGLQLLFYSVGIGQISSEVPQNLSASRPQDRQFILSSKKLLLSDSGFYLCAWSVRASSYNEQFFGPGTRLTVL.